The 14 T cell receptor beta chains below come from one sample, sequenced in a study of T cell responses to AZD1222 COVID-19 vaccine. This table comes from immunoSEQ multiplex PCR, and its TCRdb copy is limited to in-frame clones, with some not included. The sample contains around 78,000 clones, almost 90% of which appear only once. Sample: peripheral blood, taken 28 days after the second AZD1222 dose. The source of these receptors is an adult who received the AZD1222 COVID-19 vaccine.

CDR3: CASSEYQLAGGQFGELFF. Written as DNA, the CDR3 is TGTGCCAGCAGTGAATATCAACTAGCGGGGGGCCAGTTCGGGGAGCTGTTTTTT. The chain has TRBV25-1 and TRBJ2-2; 12 bases fit TRBD2. Per the germline V gene, CDR1 is MGHDK and CDR2 is SYGVNS. V lost 0 bases and J lost 7; bases outside the gene matches: 9. The length of the CDR3 is 18 residues.

This sequence joins TRBV5-1 and TRBJ2-2; D is possibly TRBD2 (6 bases). Trimming removed 1 base at V and 7 bases at J, with 11 bases between. CDR3 size: 14 residues. CDR1 and CDR2 from the germline V gene are SGHRS and YFSETQ. DNA for the CDR3: TGCGCCAGCAGCTTGAAGCAGGGAGGCGGGGAGCTGTTTTTT. Translation: CASSLKQGGGELFF.

V gene TRBV14 combines with J gene TRBJ1-3; possibly TRBD1 for D (6 bases). Trimming removed 0 bases from V and 4 bases from J, with 13 bases in between. The CDR3 totals 16 residues. CDR1 is SGHDN and CDR2 is FVKESK in the germline V gene. The CDR3 nucleotides are TGTGCCAGCAGCCAAGATTGGGGGGCATCGGGAAACACCATATATTTT. Translated, it gives CASSQDWGASGNTIYF.

The rearrangement links TRBV2 to TRBJ1-2; 8 bases agree with TRBD1. The CDR3 covers 13 residues. Trimming at V came to 5 bases and at J to 3 bases, leaving 2 bases not matched to a gene. CDR1 and CDR2 from the germline V gene are SNHLY and FYNNEI. CDR3 region: CASSLDRDYGYTF. The CDR3 region has the DNA TGTGCCAGCAGTCTGGACAGGGACTATGGCTACACCTTC.

The rearrangement joins TRBV6-5 to TRBJ1-5; 7 bases map to TRBD1. This CDR3 has 14 residues. The V and J ends lost 7 bases and 4 bases, in that order; junction bases with no gene match: 7. Germline V gene lookup returns CDR1 MNHEY and CDR2 SVGAGI. The CDR3 loop is CASTPGQDNQPQHF. The CDR3 DNA reads as TGTGCCAGCACCCCCGGACAGGATAATCAGCCCCAGCATTTT.

This clone was detected only once. The genes are TRBV27 and TRBJ1-6; the D gene is possibly TRBD1 (6 bases). CDR1 MNHEY and CDR2 SMNVEV come from the germline V gene (reference sequence). The CDR3 has 14 amino acids. V lost 6 bases and J 7 bases, leaving 13 bases between the germline ends. Here the CDR3 DNA reads TGTGCCAGCAGCCGGACAGCTGCCAATTCACCCCTCCACTTT. Translating gives CASSRTAANSPLHF.

CDR3 protein: CASSYGGNTYNEQFF. The DNA for the CDR3 is TGTGCCAGCAGTTATGGGGGCAACACTTACAATGAGCAGTTCTTC. V is TRBV6-5 and J is TRBJ2-1, with D possibly being TRBD1 (6 bases). Germline loops: CDR1 MNHEY, CDR2 SVGAGI. This CDR3 has 15 amino acids. Trimming took 3 bases from V and 4 from J, leaving 13 bases between them.

This chain joins TRBV2 and TRBJ1-2; D is possibly TRBD1 (6 bases). V lost 5 bases, J lost 4 bases, and 11 bases lay in between. CDR3 length: 13 residues. Germline V lookup: CDR1 SNHLY, CDR2 FYNNEI. The CDR3: CASSPSDSYGYTF. CDR3 DNA: TGTGCCAGCAGTCCTTCGGACAGCTATGGCTACACCTTC.

This clone appeared a few times. The CDR3 here is CASSGRDGELFF. The CDR3 coding sequence is TGTGCCAGCAGTGGGCGAGACGGGGAGCTGTTTTTT. The genes are TRBV25-1 and TRBJ2-2; D is ambiguous. V lost 4 bases and J 7 bases, leaving 7 bases between the germline ends. Germline loops: CDR1 MGHDK, CDR2 SYGVNS. The CDR3 has 12 residues.

The chain recombines TRBV7-9 with TRBJ1-1; D call uncertain. The V gene's germline CDR1 is SEHNR and CDR2 FQNEAQ (reference sequence). With 3 bases removed from V and 3 bases from J, the gap between germline ends came to 5 bases. The CDR3 runs 12 residues. The CDR3 reads CASSFGYTEAFF. CDR3 DNA sequence: TGTGCCAGCAGCTTTGGGTACACTGAAGCTTTCTTT.

This chain connects TRBV30 to TRBJ1-1; D gene unclear. The CDR3 consists of 14 residues. Germline CDR1 is GTSNPN and CDR2 is SVGIG (reference sequence). V dropped 5 bases and J dropped 1 base, with 14 bases sitting between them. CDR3 in DNA: TGTGCCTGGGGCCGAGTAGGTAGGAACACTGAAGCTTTCTTT. Translating it yields CAWGRVGRNTEAFF.

The V and J genes are TRBV20-1 and TRBJ1-6, with 10 bases fitting TRBD1. The CDR3 is made up of 11 amino acids. From germline, CDR1 is DFQATT and CDR2 SNEGSKA (reference sequence). The CDR3 coding sequence is TGCAGGGGACAGGGGTTGACACCCCTCCACTTT. Its protein product is CRGQGLTPLHF.

This CDR3 reads CASSPRLAGGYNEQFF. CDR3 coding DNA: TGCGCCAGCAGCCCTCGACTAGCGGGGGGTTACAATGAGCAGTTCTTC. The chain links TRBV5-1 to TRBJ2-1; 13 positions agree with TRBD2. The CDR3 loop spans 16 amino acids. V dropped 4 bases and J dropped 4; count of bases not matched to a gene: 5. Per the germline V gene, CDR1 is SGHRS and CDR2 is YFSETQ.

This sequence joins TRBV27 and TRBJ2-1; 9 bases match TRBD1. CDR1 is MNHEY, CDR2 SMNVEV, per germline (reference sequence). Losses at the gene ends were 6 bases for V and 1 base for J; bases not matched to a gene: 10. The CDR3 sequence is 17 residues long. The DNA of the CDR3 is TGTGCCAGCAGAATTGCGTCCGGGACAGGGTCCTACAATGAGCAGTTCTTC. It specifies CASRIASGTGSYNEQFF.